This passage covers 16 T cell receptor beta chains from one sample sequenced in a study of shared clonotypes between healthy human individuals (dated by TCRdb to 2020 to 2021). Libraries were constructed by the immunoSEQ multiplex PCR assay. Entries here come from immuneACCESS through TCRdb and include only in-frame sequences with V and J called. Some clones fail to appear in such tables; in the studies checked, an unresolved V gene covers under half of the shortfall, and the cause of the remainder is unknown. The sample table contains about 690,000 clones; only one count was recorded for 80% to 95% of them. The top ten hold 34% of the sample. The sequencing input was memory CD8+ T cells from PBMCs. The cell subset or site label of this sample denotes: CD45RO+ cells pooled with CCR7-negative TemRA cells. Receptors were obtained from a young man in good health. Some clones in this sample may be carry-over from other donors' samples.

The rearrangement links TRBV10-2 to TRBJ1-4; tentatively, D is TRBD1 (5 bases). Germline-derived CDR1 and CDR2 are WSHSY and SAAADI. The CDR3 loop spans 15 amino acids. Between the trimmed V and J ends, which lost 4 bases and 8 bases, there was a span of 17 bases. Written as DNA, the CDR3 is TGCGCCAGCAGTGGACCCAAGGGGCCGAGGGAAAAACTGTTTTTT. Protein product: CASSGPKGPREKLFF.

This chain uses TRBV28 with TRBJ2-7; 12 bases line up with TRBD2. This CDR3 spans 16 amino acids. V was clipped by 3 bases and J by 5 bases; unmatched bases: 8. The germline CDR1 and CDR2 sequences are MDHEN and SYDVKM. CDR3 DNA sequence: TGTGCCAGCAGTTTGACTAGCGGGAGAAAGTTCCACGAGCAGTACTTC. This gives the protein CASSLTSGRKFHEQYF.

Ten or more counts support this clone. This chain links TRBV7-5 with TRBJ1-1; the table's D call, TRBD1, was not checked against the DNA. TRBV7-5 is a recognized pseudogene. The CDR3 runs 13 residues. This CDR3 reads CVRSSGQGTEAFF. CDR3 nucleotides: TGTGTCAGAAGCTCGGGACAGGGCACTGAAGCTTTCTTT.

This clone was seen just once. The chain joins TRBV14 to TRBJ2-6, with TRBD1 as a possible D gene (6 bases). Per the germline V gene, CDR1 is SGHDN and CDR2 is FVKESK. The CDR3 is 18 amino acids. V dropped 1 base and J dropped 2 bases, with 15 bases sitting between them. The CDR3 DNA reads TGTGCCAGCAGCCAAGGGACAGCCAGCCTTCCTGGGGCCAACGTCCTGACTTTC. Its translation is CASSQGTASLPGANVLTF.

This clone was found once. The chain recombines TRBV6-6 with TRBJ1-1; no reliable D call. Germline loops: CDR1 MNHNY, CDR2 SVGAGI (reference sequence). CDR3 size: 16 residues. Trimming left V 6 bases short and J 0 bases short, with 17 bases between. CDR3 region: CASRDLQDGVNTEAFF. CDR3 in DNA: TGTGCCAGCAGAGATCTCCAGGACGGAGTGAACACTGAAGCTTTCTTT.

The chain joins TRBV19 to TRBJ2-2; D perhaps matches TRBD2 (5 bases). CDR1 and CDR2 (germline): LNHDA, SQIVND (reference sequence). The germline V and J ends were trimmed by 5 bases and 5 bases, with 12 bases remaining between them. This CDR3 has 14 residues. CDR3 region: CASSPRTYTGELFF. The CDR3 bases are TGTGCCAGTAGTCCTCGGACTTATACCGGGGAGCTGTTTTTT.

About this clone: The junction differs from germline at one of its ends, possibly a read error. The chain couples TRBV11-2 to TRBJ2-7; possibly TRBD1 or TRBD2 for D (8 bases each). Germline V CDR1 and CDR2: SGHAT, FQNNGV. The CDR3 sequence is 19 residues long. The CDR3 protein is CASSPRGGVSDRVSSEQYF. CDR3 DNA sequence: TGTGCCAGCAGCCCACGGGGGGGGGTATCGGACAGGGTTTCCTCCGAGCAGTACTTC.

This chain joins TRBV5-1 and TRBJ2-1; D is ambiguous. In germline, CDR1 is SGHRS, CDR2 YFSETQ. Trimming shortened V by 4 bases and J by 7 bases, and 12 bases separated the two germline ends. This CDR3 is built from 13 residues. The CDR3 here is CASSIYVENEQFF. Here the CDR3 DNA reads TGCGCCAGCAGCATATATGTGGAGAATGAGCAGTTCTTC.

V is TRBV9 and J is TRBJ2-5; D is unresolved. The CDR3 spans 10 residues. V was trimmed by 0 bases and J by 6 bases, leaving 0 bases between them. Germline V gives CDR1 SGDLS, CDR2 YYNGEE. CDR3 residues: CASSVETQYF. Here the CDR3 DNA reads TGTGCCAGCAGCGTAGAGACCCAGTACTTC.

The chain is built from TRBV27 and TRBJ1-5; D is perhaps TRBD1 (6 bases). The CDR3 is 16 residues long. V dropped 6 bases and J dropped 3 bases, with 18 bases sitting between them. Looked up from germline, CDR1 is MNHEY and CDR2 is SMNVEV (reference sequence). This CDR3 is CASRTHPGAFNQPQHF. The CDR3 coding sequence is TGTGCCAGCAGGACTCACCCGGGGGCGTTCAATCAGCCCCAGCATTTT.

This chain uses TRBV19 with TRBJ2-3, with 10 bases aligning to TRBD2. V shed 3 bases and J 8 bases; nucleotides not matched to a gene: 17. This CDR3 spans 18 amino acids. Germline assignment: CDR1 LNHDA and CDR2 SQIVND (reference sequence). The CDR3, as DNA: TGTGCCAGTAGTATTTGGCTGGTAGCGGGAGGCACAGAAGGTACGCAGTATTTT. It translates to CASSIWLVAGGTEGTQYF.

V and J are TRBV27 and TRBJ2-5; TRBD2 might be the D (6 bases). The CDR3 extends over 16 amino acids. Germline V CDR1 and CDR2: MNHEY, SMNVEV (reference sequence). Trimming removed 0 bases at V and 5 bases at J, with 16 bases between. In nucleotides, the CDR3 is TGTGCCAGCAGTTTATCATTCGCGGGTGGAGGGGAGACCCAGTACTTC. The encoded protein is CASSLSFAGGGETQYF.

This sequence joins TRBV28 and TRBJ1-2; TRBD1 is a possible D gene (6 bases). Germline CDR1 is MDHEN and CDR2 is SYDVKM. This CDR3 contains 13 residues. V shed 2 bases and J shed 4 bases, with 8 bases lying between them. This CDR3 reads CASSLPGVYGYTF. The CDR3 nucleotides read TGTGCCAGCAGTTTACCAGGGGTCTATGGCTACACCTTC.

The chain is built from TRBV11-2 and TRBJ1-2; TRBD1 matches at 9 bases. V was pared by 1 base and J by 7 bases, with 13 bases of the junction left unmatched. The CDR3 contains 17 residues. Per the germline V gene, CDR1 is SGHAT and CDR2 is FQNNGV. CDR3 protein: CASSLGPTGQGVSGYTF. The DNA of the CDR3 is TGTGCCAGCAGCTTAGGGCCTACGGGACAGGGAGTCAGTGGCTACACCTTC.

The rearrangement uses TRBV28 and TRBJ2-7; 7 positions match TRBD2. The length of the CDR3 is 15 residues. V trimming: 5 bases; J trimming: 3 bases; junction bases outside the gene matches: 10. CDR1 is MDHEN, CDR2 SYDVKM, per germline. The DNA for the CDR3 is TGTGCCAGCAGTCCCTTCGGCGGGAGATTCTACGAGCAGTACTTC. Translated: CASSPFGGRFYEQYF.

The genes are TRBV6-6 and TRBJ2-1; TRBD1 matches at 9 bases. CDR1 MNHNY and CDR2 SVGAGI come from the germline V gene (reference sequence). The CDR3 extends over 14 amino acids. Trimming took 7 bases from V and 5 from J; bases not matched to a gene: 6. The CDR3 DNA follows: TGTGCCAGCACAAAAGACAGGGGGAACAATGAGCAGTTCTTC. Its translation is CASTKDRGNNEQFF.